These 25 T cell receptor beta chains came from one sample sequenced in a study of blood T cell repertoires in COVID-19. The method was immunoSEQ multiplex PCR; TCRdb's version includes in-frame clones alone and lacks a portion of them. The sample has 100,000 or so clones, roughly 79% seen once. The sample consisted of peripheral blood. Source of these receptors: a woman aged 70-85 years with acute or convalescent COVID-19.

The chain joins TRBV4-2 to TRBJ2-5, with D uncertain. V lost 0 bases and J lost 5, with 10 bases in between. The CDR3 runs 14 residues. The germline CDR1 and CDR2 sequences are LGHNA and YNFKEQ. CDR3 amino acids: CASSQETPAETQYF. In DNA form, the CDR3 reads TGTGCCAGCAGCCAAGAAACCCCCGCGGAGACCCAGTACTTC.

The chain combines TRBV6-2 or TRBV6-3 with TRBJ1-6; 7 bases fit TRBD1. This CDR3 spans 15 amino acids. Germline V lookup: CDR1 MNHEY, CDR2 SVGEGT. The J segment lost 5 bases and the V segment lost 6 bases, leaving 7 bases of the junction unmatched. DNA of the CDR3: TGTGCCAGCAGCCTCTACAGGGGAAATAATTCACCCCTCCACTTT. It encodes CASSLYRGNNSPLHF.

The genes are TRBV3-1 (or the pseudogene TRBV3-2) and TRBJ2-1; 12 bases map to TRBD2. Trimming removed 1 base from V and 9 bases from J; junction bases left unmatched: 4. Germline CDR1 reads LGHDT; CDR2 reads YNNKEL (reference sequence). This CDR3 comprises 15 residues. DNA for the CDR3: TGTGCCAGCAGCCAAGTGCCTAGCGGGAGGGGTGAGCAGTTCTTC. Amino acid sequence: CASSQVPSGRGEQFF.

V is TRBV5-1 and J is TRBJ2-1; TRBD2 matches at 11 bases. The CDR3 is 16 amino acids. J was trimmed by 7 bases and V by 4 bases; bases with no gene match: 10. From germline, CDR1 is SGHRS and CDR2 YFSETQ. This chain's CDR3 is CASSLEAGTSGNEQFF. CDR3 coding DNA: TGCGCCAGCAGCCTCGAGGCCGGGACTAGCGGAAATGAGCAGTTCTTC.

This clone was seen only a few times. The chain links TRBV4-3 to TRBJ2-7; 7 nucleotides align to TRBD1. Germline-derived CDR1 and CDR2 are LGHNA and YSLEER. Trimming took 1 base from V and 2 from J; bases not matched to a gene: 5. The CDR3 is made up of 15 amino acids. The CDR3 region is CASSQGLTGTYEQYF. CDR3 DNA: TGCGCCAGCAGCCAAGGACTGACAGGGACCTACGAGCAGTACTTC.

A single count supports this clone. The V call is TRBV6-5, the J call TRBJ2-1, with D possibly matching TRBD1 (6 bases). Germline V CDR1 and CDR2: MNHEY, SVGAGI. Deletions cut 0 bases from V and 3 bases from J, with 12 bases between. The CDR3 covers 16 residues. CDR3 sequence reads: CASSYSNQGHYNEQFF. For the CDR3, the DNA is TGTGCCAGCAGTTACTCGAATCAGGGGCACTACAATGAGCAGTTCTTC.

The chain employs TRBV5-1 and TRBJ2-7, with D possibly being TRBD2 (7 bases). This CDR3 has 15 amino acids. Germline V CDR1 and CDR2: SGHRS, YFSETQ. V shed 4 bases and J shed 4 bases, with 18 bases lying between them. The DNA of the CDR3 is TGCGCCAGCAGCCCAGGGGTCGGGCGGGAGTACGAGCAGTACTTC. Its protein is CASSPGVGREYEQYF.

V usage is TRBV7-6 and J usage is TRBJ2-7; perhaps TRBD1 as D (5 bases). V was pared by 1 base and J by 2 bases, with 9 bases between. CDR3 length: 14 residues. CDR1 is SGHVS, CDR2 FNYEAQ, per germline. The CDR3, as DNA: TGTGCCAGCAGCTTAGAGGCGGACACCTACGAGCAGTACTTC. It codes for CASSLEADTYEQYF.

The J gene is TRBJ1-2, the V gene TRBV11-2; tentative D call: TRBD1 (5 bases). Germline assignment: CDR1 SGHAT and CDR2 FQNNGV. The CDR3 sequence is 14 residues long. Trimming cost V 2 bases and J 1 base, with 8 bases left between them. The CDR3 reads CASSLSRGNYGYTF. The CDR3 nucleotides read TGTGCCAGCAGCTTAAGTAGGGGTAACTATGGCTACACCTTC.

The J gene is TRBJ1-5, the V gene TRBV7-2; 8 bases agree with TRBD1. There are 16 residues in the CDR3. V gave up 1 base and J gave up 2 bases; unmatched junction bases: 4. The germline gives CDR1 SGHTA, CDR2 FQGNSA. The CDR3 DNA follows: TGTGCCAGCAGCTTAGTGGACAGGGAAGGCAATCAGCCCCAGCATTTT. Translating it yields CASSLVDREGNQPQHF.

The chain is built from TRBV10-2 and TRBJ2-7; no clear D gene. Germline loops: CDR1 WSHSY, CDR2 SAAADI. Trimming removed 4 bases from V and 6 bases from J, with 13 bases in between. The CDR3 is 13 residues long. CDR3 loop: CASSVSIEAEQYF. The CDR3 DNA sequence: TGCGCCAGCAGTGTGTCGATCGAGGCCGAGCAGTACTTC.

This chain links TRBV5-5 with TRBJ1-4; weak D call: TRBD1 (6 bases). Trimming removed 4 bases from V and 13 bases from J, with 14 bases in between. Per the germline V gene, CDR1 is SGHKS and CDR2 is YYEKEE (reference sequence). CDR3 size: 12 residues. CDR3 protein: CASSPPQGTLFF. The DNA of the CDR3 is TGTGCCAGCAGCCCACCGCAGGGGACACTGTTTTTT.

The chain joins TRBV14 to TRBJ1-4, with 11 bases that match TRBD1. The germline V gene encodes CDR1 SGHDN and CDR2 FVKESK. The CDR3 length is 17 residues. V was clipped by 3 bases and J by 3 bases; unmatched bases: 6. The CDR3 nucleotides are TGTGCCAGCAGCCAGGACAGGGGGCTCTGGTCTAATGAAAAACTGTTTTTT. This sequence encodes CASSQDRGLWSNEKLFF.

This sequence joins TRBV12-3 or TRBV12-4 and TRBJ2-2; D is possibly TRBD1 (5 bases). Trimming took 7 bases from V and 7 from J, leaving 13 bases between them. The CDR3 is 13 amino acids. The CDR3 nucleotides are TGTGCCAGCACCCCGCAGGGTAACGGGGAGCTGTTTTTT. Translated, it gives CASTPQGNGELFF.

The rearrangement joins TRBV10-1 to TRBJ2-2; D uncertain. The CDR3 spans 13 residues. Germline V gene data show CDR1 as WNHNN and CDR2 as SYGVQD (reference sequence). V was cut by 7 bases and J by 6 bases, with 12 bases left in between. The CDR3 reads CASTRSRSGELFF. The CDR3 DNA follows: TGCGCCAGCACCAGGTCCCGGTCCGGGGAGCTGTTTTTT.

The J gene is TRBJ2-7, the V gene TRBV9, with 10 positions matching TRBD1. Germline-derived CDR1 and CDR2 are SGDLS and YYNGEE. The CDR3 contains 17 residues. The V and J ends lost 0 bases and 5 bases, in that order; junction bases with no gene match: 11. CDR3 sequence: CASSVATQGQGPHEQYF. The CDR3 nucleotides read TGTGCCAGCAGCGTAGCTACCCAGGGACAGGGGCCACACGAGCAGTACTTC.

The chain has TRBV5-1 and TRBJ1-5; maybe TRBD1 (5 bases). Per the germline V gene, CDR1 is SGHRS and CDR2 is YFSETQ. Trimming took off 4 bases at V and 4 bases at J, with 9 bases between the two ends. The CDR3 sequence is 13 residues long. CDR3 DNA: TGCGCCAGCAGCCCTGGGGCGAATCAGCCCCAGCATTTT. Translated: CASSPGANQPQHF.

The chain links TRBV27 to TRBJ1-2; 7 bases are shared with TRBD1. Germline V gene sequence: CDR1 MNHEY, CDR2 SMNVEV (reference sequence). V shed 6 bases, J shed 2 bases, and the junction held 6 bases outside the gene matches. This CDR3 spans 14 amino acids. The DNA for the CDR3 is TGTGCCAGCAGAACCCGGGACAGAAACTATGGCTACACCTTC. The encoded protein is CASRTRDRNYGYTF.

This sequence joins TRBV18 and TRBJ2-2, with 14 bases identical to TRBD2. This CDR3 has 18 residues. Trimming at V came to 1 base and at J to 0 bases, leaving 1 base not matched to a gene. Germline CDR1 and CDR2: KGHSH and LQKENI. CDR3 coding DNA: TGTGCCAGCTCACCACTGACTAGCGGGAGGGCGAACACCGGGGAGCTGTTTTTT. This codes for CASSPLTSGRANTGELFF. Filled out from reference TRBV18 and TRBJ2-2, the complete variable domain reads NAGVMQNPRHLVRRRGQEARLRCSPMKGHSHVYWYRQLPEEGLKFMVYLQKENIIDESGMPKERFSAEFPKEGPSILRIQQVVRGDSAAYFCASSPLTSGRANTGELFFGEGSRLTVL.

As DNA, the CDR3 is TGTGCCAGCAGTCAGGGGGCAGGCTATGGCTACACCTTC. Amino acids: CASSQGAGYGYTF. The chain is built from TRBV2 and TRBJ1-2; 8 positions agree with TRBD1. This CDR3 is built from 13 residues. Germline V lookup: CDR1 SNHLY, CDR2 FYNNEI. The ends lost 5 bases at V and 4 bases at J; junction bases unmatched: 3.

This clone was recorded only once. The chain uses TRBV7-2 and TRBJ2-2; maybe TRBD2 (6 bases). Germline V gene lookup returns CDR1 SGHTA and CDR2 FQGNSA. The V end was cut by 5 bases, the J end by 3 bases, with 13 bases between. This CDR3 spans 15 amino acids. CDR3 sequence reads: CASSPRRRDTGELFF. CDR3 in DNA: TGTGCCAGCAGCCCCCGGAGGAGGGACACCGGGGAGCTGTTTTTT.

The chain has TRBV5-5 and TRBJ1-2; 11 bases match TRBD1. Looked up from germline, CDR1 is SGHKS and CDR2 is YYEKEE (reference sequence). The CDR3 totals 17 residues. V trimming: 0 bases; J trimming: 3 bases; junction bases outside the gene matches: 7. CDR3 sequence (DNA): TGTGCCAGCAGCTTGGAACCCGGGACAGGGGGTTACTATGGCTACACCTTC. Its protein is CASSLEPGTGGYYGYTF.

The J gene is TRBJ2-3, the V gene TRBV7-6; no clear D gene. CDR1 and CDR2 from the germline V gene are SGHVS and FNYEAQ. V shed 1 base and J shed 6 bases, with 11 bases lying between them. The CDR3 extends over 14 amino acids. CDR3 DNA: TGTGCCAGCAGCTTAGGTGCCCGAGTCGATACGCAGTATTTT. Translating gives CASSLGARVDTQYF.

This sequence joins TRBV19 and TRBJ2-1; no clear D gene. Germline V gives CDR1 LNHDA, CDR2 SQIVND (reference sequence). V lost 3 bases to trimming and J lost 2 bases, with 11 bases between them. The CDR3 covers 15 residues. The CDR3 region has the DNA TGTGCCAGTAGTATCAGTCAGGTGGCCTACAATGAGCAGTTCTTC. It is translated as CASSISQVAYNEQFF. The whole variable domain, filled in from reference TRBV19 and TRBJ2-1, reads DGGITQSPKYLFRKEGQNVTLSCEQNLNHDAMYWYRQDPGQGLRLIYYSQIVNDFQKGDIAEGYSVSREKKESFPLTVTSAQKNPTAFYLCASSISQVAYNEQFFGPGTRLTVL.

This chain links TRBV28 with TRBJ2-1, with 10 bases lining up with TRBD2. Germline loops: CDR1 MDHEN, CDR2 SYDVKM. V was clipped by 9 bases and J by 5 bases; unmatched bases: 10. The CDR3 contains 15 residues. The CDR3 region is CASGSLAGANNEQFF. The CDR3, as DNA: TGTGCCAGTGGGTCTCTAGCGGGAGCAAACAATGAGCAGTTCTTC. The entire variable domain, with the rest obtained from reference TRBV28 and TRBJ2-1, is as follows: DVKVTQSSRYLVKRTGEKVFLECVQDMDHENMFWYRQDPGLGLRLIYFSYDVKMKEKGDIPEGYSVSREKKERFSLILESASTNQTSMYLCASGSLAGANNEQFFGPGTRLTVL.